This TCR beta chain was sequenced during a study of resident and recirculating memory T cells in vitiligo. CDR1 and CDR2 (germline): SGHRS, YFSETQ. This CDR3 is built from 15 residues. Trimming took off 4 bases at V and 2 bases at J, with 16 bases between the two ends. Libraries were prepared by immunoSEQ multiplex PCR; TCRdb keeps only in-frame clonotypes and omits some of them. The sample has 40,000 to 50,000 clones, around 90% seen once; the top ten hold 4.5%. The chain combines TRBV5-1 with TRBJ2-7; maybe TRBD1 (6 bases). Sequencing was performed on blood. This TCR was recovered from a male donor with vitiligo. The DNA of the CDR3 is TGCGCCAGCAGCGCTGACCCGGGACAAACCTACGAGCAGTACTTC. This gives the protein CASSADPGQTYEQYF.